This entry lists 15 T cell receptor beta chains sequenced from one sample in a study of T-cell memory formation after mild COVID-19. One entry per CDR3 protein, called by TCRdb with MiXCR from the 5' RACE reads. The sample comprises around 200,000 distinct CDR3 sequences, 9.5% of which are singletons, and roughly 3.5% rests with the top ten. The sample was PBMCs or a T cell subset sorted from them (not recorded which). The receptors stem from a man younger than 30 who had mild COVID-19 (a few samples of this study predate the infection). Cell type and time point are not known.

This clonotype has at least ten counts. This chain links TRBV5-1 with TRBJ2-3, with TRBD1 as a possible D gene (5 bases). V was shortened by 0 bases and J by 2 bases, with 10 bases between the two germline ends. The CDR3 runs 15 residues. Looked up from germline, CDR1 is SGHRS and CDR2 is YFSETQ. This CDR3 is CASSLGQLNTDTQYF. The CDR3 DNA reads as TGCGCCAGCAGCTTGGGACAGCTCAACACAGATACGCAGTATTTT.

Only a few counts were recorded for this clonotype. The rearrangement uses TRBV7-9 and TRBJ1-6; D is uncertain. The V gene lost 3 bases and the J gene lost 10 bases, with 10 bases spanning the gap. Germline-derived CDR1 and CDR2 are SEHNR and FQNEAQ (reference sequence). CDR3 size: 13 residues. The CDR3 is CASSFGSQSPLHF. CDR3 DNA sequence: TGTGCCAGCAGCTTCGGCAGCCAGTCACCCCTCCACTTT.

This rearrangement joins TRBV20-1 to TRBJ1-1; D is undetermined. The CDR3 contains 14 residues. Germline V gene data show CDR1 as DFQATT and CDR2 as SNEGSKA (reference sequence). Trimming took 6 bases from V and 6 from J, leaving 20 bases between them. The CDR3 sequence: CSAPKPARGPEAFF. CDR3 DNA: TGCAGTGCACCAAAGCCGGCCCGAGGACCTGAAGCTTTCTTT.

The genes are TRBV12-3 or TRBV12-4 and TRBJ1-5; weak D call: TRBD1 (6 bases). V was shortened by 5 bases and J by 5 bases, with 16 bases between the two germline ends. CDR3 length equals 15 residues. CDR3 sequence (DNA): TGTGCCAGCAGTCGGGGACAAGGTTCAGATCAGCCCCAGCATTTT. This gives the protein CASSRGQGSDQPQHF.

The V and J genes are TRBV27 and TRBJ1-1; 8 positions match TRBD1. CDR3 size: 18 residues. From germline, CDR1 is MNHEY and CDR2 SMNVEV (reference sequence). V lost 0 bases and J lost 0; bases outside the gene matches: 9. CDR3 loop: CASSLSPGQAVMNTEAFF. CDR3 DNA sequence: TGTGCCAGCAGTTTATCCCCGGGACAGGCAGTGATGAACACTGAAGCTTTCTTT.

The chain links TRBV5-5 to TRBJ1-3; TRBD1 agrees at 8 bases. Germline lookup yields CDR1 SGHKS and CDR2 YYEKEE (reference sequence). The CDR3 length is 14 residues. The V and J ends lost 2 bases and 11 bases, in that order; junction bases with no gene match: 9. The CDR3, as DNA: TGTGCCAGCAGCTTTACAGGGGGGGAGGTCGCCATATATTTT. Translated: CASSFTGGEVAIYF. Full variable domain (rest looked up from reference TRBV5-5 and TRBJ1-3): DAGVTQSPTHLIKTRGQQVTLRCSPISGHKSVSWYQQVLGQGPQFIFQYYEKEERGRGNFPDRFSARQFPNYSSELNVNALLLGDSALYLCASSFTGGEVAIYFGEGSWLTVV.

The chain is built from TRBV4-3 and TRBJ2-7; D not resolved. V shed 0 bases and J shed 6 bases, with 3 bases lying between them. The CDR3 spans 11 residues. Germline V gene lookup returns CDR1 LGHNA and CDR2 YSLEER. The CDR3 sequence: CASSQDAEQYF. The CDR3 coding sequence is TGCGCCAGCAGCCAAGACGCCGAGCAGTACTTC.

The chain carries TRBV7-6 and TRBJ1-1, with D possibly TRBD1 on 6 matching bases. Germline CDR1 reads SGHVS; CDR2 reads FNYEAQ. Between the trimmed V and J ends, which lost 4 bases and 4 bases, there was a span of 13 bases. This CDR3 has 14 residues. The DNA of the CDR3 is TGTGCCAGCAGCTCATCAGGGGCGAGCACTGAAGCTTTCTTT. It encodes CASSSSGASTEAFF.

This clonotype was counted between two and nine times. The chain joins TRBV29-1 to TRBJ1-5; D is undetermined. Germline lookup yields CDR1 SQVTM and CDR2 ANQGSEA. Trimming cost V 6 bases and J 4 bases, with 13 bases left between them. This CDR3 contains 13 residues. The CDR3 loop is CSVAPQPNQPQHF. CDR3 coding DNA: TGCAGCGTAGCACCACAGCCGAATCAGCCCCAGCATTTT.

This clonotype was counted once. The CDR3 is CASSSPNSGGGQYF. CDR3 coding DNA: TGTGCCAGCAGCTCCCCCAATAGCGGGGGAGGGCAGTATTTT. The chain carries TRBV5-4 and TRBJ2-3; 9 bases match TRBD2. Trimming took 3 bases from V and 11 from J; bases not matched to a gene: 10. Germline CDR1 reads SGHNT; CDR2 reads YYREEE (reference sequence). The CDR3 is made up of 14 amino acids.

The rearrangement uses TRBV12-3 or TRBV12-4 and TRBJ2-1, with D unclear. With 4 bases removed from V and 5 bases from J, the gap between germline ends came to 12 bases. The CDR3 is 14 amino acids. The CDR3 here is CASSYGITNNEQFF. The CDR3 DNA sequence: TGTGCCAGCAGTTATGGTATAACTAACAATGAGCAGTTCTTC.

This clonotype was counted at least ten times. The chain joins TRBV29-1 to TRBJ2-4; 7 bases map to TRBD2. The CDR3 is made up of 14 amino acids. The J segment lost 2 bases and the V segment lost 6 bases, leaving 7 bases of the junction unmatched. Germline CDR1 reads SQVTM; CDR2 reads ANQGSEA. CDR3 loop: CSVATGGTKNIQYF. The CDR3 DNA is TGCAGCGTCGCAACCGGGGGGACCAAAAACATTCAGTACTTC.

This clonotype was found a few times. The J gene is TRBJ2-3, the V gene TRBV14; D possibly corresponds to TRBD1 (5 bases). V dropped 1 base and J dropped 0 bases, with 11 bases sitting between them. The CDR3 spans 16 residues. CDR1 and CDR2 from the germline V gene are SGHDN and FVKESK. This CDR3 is CASSQVAGISTDTQYF. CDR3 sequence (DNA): TGTGCCAGCAGCCAAGTAGCAGGGATTAGCACAGATACGCAGTATTTT.

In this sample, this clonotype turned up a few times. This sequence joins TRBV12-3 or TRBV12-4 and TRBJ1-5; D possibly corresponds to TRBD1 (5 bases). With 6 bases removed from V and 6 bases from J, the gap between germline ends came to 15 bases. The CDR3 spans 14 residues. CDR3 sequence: CASSLLGGAQPQHF. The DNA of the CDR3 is TGTGCCAGCAGCCTACTGGGAGGGGCTCAGCCCCAGCATTTT.

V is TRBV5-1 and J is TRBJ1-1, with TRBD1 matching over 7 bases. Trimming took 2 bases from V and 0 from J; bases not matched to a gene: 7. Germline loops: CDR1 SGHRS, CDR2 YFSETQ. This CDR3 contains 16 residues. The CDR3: CASSFWGQSMNTEAFF. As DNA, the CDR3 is TGCGCCAGCAGCTTCTGGGGACAGTCCATGAACACTGAAGCTTTCTTT.